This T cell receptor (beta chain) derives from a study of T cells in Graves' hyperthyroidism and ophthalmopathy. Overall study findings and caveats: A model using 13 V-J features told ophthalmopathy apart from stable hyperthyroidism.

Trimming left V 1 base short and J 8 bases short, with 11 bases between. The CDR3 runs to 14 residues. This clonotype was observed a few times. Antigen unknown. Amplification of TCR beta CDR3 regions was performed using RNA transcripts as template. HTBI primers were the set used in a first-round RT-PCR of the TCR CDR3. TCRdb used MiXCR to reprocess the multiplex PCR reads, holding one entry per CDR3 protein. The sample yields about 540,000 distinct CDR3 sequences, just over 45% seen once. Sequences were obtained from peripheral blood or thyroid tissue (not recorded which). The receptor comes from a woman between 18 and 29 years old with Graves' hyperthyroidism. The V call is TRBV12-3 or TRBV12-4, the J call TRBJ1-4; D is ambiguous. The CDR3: CASSLGRRVEKLFF. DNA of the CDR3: TGTGCCAGCAGTTTAGGCAGAAGAGTGGAAAAACTGTTTTTT.